Sequencing of this T cell receptor beta chain was carried out in a study of T cell clonality in common variable immunodeficiency. Concerning this clone: The antigen is not known. With the read ending 3 residues before the CDR3 end, the germline J gene is used to fill in that end.

Germline V gene sequence: CDR1 MRHNA, CDR2 SNTAGT. V was pared by 6 bases and J by 6 bases, with 4 bases of the junction left unmatched. This CDR3 region has 15 residues. Study results and caveats: In common variable immunodeficiency, TCR beta chains reportedly carried fewer deletions and N-nucleotide insertions. CVID subjects shared fewer TCRbeta clones than healthy controls did. CVID subjects had higher TCRbeta clonality than healthy controls, most marked in about a third.

Sequencing used immunoSEQ multiplex PCR; TCRdb keeps in-frame clones, though not all of them. The profile covers approximately 45,000 clones, none occurring a single time. The chain combines TRBV6-4 with TRBJ2-3, with 15 positions matching TRBD2. This TCR was recovered from a person aged 18 to 70 in good health. Sequenced sample: peripheral blood mononuclear cells. Here the CDR3 reads CASSLGLAGGDTQYF. CDR3 DNA, as far as it was read: TGTGCCAGCAGCTTAGGACTAGCGGGAGGGGATACG.